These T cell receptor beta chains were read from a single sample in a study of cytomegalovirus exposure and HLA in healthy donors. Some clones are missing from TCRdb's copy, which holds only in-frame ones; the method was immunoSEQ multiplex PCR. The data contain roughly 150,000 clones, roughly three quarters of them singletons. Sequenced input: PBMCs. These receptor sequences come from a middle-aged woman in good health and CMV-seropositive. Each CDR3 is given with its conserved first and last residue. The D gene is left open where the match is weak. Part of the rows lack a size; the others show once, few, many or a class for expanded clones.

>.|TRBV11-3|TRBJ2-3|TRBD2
CASSRGGRTDTQYF
TGTGCCAGCAGCCGGGGGGGACGCACAGATACGCAGTATTTT
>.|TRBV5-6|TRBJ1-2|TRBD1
CASRNRQGHYGYTF
TGTGCCAGCAGGAACCGACAGGGGCACTATGGCTACACCTTC
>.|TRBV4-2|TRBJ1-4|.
CASSQEQDYPREKLFF
TGTGCCAGCAGCCAAGAACAGGATTACCCTAGGGAAAAACTGTTTTTT
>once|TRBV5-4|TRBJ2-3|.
CASSLGREMQYF
TGTGCCAGCAGCTTGGGCCGGGAGATGCAGTATTTT
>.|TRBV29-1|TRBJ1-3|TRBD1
CSVEPRGTAGNTIYF
TGCAGCGTTGAGCCACGAGGGACAGCTGGAAACACCATATATTTT
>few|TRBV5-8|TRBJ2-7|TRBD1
CASSLAGTGAIEQYF
TGTGCCAGCAGCTTGGCCGGGACAGGGGCAATCGAGCAGTACTTC
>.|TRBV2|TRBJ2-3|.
CASSEERPPGTQYF
TGTGCCAGCAGTGAAGAGCGGCCCCCGGGTACGCAGTATTTT
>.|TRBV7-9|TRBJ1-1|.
CASSSQLTFGAAEAFF
TGTGCCAGCAGCTCGCAGTTGACTTTTGGGGCGGCTGAAGCTTTCTTT
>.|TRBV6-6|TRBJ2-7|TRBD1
CASTKQGATYEQYF
TGTGCCAGCACCAAACAGGGGGCAACCTACGAGCAGTACTTC
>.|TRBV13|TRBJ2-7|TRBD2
CASSLGGGGLPYEQYF
TGTGCCAGCAGCTTAGGAGGCGGGGGTCTGCCCTACGAGCAGTACTTC
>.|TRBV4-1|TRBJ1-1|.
CASSAGGGMNTEAFF
TGCGCCAGCAGCGCCGGCGGGGGCATGAACACTGAAGCTTTCTTT
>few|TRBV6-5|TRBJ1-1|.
CASSYSTGRATEAFF
TGTGCCAGCAGTTACTCAACAGGGCGGGCCACTGAAGCTTTCTTT
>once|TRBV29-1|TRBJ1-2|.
CSVGPPGLHGYTF
TGCAGCGTTGGCCCCCCAGGGTTGCATGGCTACACCTTC
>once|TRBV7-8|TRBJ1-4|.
CASSLSGGDEKLFF
TGTGCCAGCAGCTTATCCGGAGGGGATGAAAAACTGTTTTTT
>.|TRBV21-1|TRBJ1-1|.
CASSKCLRVPGDTEAFF
TGTGCCAGCAGCAAATGTCTCCGGGTCCCTGGCGACACTGAAGCTTTCTTT
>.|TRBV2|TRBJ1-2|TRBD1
CASSEAGTGVGGYTF
TGTGCCAGCAGTGAAGCGGGGACAGGGGTAGGTGGCTACACCTTC
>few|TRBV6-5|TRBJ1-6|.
CASRVGIDSPLHF
TGTGCCAGCCGGGTCGGGATAGATTCACCCCTCCACTTT
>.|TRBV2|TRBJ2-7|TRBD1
CASSGDRGGEQYF
TGTGCCAGCAGTGGGGACAGGGGGGGCGAGCAGTACTTC
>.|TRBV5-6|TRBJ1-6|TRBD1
CASSNYGTDNSPLHF
TGTGCCAGCAGCAATTACGGGACAGACAATTCACCCCTCCACTTT
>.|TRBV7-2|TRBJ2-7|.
CASSLRRPYYEQYF
TGTGCCAGCAGCTTAAGGAGACCGTACTACGAGCAGTACTTC
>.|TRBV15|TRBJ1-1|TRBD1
CATRAQGTDYEAFF
TGTGCCACCAGAGCCCAGGGGACAGATTATGAAGCTTTCTTT
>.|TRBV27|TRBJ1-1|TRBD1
CASSWGQGPEAFF
TGTGCCAGCAGTTGGGGACAGGGCCCCGAAGCTTTCTTT
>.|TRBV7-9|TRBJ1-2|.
CASSFWGSDGGYTF
TGTGCCAGCAGCTTCTGGGGCTCGGATGGTGGCTACACCTTC
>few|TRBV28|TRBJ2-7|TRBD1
CASSYGLQGAQVYEQYF
TGTGCCAGCAGTTACGGCCTACAGGGGGCTCAGGTCTACGAGCAGTACTTC
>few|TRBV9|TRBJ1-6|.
CASSVSPSLGGFSPLHF
TGTGCCAGCAGCGTAAGCCCCTCGTTAGGGGGATTTTCACCCCTCCACTTT
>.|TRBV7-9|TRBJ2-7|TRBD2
CSSSFYLAGGSYEQYF
TGTTCCAGCAGCTTTTACCTAGCGGGGGGATCCTACGAGCAGTACTTC
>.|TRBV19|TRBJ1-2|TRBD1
CASSLGTGGDYGYTF
TGTGCCAGTAGTCTCGGGACAGGGGGAGACTATGGCTACACCTTC
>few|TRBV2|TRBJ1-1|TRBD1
CASSRTGDWAFF
TGTGCCAGCAGTCGGACAGGAGATTGGGCTTTCTTT
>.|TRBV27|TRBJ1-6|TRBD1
CASSLVAQGNSPLHF
TGTGCCAGCAGTTTAGTGGCACAGGGGAATTCACCCCTCCACTTT
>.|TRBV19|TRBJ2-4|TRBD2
CASSARGWGDIQYF
TGTGCCAGTTCCGCGCGGGGGTGGGGTGACATTCAGTACTTC
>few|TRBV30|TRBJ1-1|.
CAWRPTVRETEAFF
TGTGCCTGGAGGCCAACAGTGAGAGAAACTGAAGCTTTCTTT
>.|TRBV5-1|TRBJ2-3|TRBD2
CASSLELRGDSDTQYF
TGCGCCAGCAGCTTGGAGTTGCGGGGGGACTCAGATACGCAGTATTTT
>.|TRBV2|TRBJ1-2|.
CAPLGGEVRGYTF
TGTGCCCCTCTGGGAGGGGAAGTAAGAGGCTACACCTTC
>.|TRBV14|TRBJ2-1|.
CASSQEHLAVRYNEQFF
TGTGCCAGCAGCCAAGAACATTTAGCGGTTCGCTACAATGAGCAGTTCTTC
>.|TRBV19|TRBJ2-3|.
CASSDTPDTQYF
TGTGCCAGTAGTGATACACCAGATACGCAGTATTTT
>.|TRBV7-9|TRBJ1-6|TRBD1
CASHRDSNSPLHF
TGTGCCAGCCACCGGGACAGCAATTCACCCCTCCACTTT
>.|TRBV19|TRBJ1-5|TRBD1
CASSMDRVQPQHF
TGTGCCAGTAGTATGGACAGGGTTCAGCCCCAGCATTTT
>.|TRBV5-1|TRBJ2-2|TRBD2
CASAQGTRGTGELFF
TGCGCCAGCGCGCAAGGGACTAGGGGCACCGGGGAGCTGTTTTTT
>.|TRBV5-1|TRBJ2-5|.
CASSPNLGGPETQYF
TGCGCCAGCAGCCCAAACTTAGGGGGACCAGAGACCCAGTACTTC
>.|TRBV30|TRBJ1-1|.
CAWVINTEAFF
TGTGCCTGGGTAATTAACACTGAAGCTTTCTTT
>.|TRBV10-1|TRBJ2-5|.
CASSPVSKSLETQYF
TGCGCCAGCAGCCCCGTTAGTAAGTCGTTGGAGACCCAGTACTTC